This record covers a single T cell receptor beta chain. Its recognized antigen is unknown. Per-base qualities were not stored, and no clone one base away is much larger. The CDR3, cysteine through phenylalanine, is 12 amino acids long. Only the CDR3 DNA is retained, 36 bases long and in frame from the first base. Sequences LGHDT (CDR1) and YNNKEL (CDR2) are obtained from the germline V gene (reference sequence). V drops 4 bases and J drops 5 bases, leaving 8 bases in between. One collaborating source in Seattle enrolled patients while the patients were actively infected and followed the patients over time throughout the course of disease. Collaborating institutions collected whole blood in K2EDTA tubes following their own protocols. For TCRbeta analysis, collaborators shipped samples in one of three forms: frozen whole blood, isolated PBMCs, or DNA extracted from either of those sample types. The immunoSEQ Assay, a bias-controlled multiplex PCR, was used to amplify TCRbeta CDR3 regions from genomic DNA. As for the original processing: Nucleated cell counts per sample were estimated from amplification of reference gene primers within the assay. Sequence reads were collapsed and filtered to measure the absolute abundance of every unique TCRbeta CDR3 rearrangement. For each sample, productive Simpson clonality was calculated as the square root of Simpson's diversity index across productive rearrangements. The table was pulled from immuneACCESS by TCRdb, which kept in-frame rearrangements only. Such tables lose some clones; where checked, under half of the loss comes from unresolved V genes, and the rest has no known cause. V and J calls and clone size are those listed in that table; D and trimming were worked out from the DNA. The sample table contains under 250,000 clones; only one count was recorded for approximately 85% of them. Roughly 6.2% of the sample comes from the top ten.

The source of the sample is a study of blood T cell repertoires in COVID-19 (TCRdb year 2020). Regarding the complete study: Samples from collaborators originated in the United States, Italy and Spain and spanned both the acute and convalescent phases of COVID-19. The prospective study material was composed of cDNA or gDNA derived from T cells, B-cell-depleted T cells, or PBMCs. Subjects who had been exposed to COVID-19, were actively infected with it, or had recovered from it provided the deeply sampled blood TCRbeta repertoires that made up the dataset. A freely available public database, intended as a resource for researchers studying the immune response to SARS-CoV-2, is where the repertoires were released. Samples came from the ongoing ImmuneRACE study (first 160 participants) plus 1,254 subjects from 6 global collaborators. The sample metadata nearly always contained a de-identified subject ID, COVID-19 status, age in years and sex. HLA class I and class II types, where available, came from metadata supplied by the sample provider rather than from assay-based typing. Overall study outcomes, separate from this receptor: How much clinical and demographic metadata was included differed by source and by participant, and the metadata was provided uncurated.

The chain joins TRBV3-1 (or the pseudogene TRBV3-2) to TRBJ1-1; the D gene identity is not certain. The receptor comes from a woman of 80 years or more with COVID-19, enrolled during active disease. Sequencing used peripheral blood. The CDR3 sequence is CASSPLGTEAFF. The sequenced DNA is TGTGCCAGCAGCCCCCTCGGGACTGAAGCTTTCTTT.